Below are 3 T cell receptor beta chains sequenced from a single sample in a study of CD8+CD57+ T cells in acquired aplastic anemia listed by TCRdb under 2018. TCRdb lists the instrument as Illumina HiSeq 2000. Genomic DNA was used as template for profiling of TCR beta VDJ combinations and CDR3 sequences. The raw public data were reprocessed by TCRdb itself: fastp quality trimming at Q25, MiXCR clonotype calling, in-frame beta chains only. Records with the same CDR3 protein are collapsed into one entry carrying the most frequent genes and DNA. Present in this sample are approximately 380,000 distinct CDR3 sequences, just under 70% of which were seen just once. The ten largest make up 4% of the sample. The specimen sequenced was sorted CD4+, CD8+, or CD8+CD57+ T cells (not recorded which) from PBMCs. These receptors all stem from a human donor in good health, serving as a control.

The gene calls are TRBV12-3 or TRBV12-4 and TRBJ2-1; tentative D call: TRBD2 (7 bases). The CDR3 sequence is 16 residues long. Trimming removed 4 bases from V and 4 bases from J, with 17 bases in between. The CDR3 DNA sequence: TGTGCCAGCAGTTCGGTCTTAGGGGGGGGTTACAATGAGCAGTTCTTC. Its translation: CASSSVLGGGYNEQFF.

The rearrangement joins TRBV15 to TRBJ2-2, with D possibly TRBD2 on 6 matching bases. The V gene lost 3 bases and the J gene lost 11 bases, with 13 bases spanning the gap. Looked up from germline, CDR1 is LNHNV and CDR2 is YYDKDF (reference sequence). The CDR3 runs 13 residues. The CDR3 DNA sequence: TGTGCCACCAGCAGTTCTTGGGGGGTCGAGCTGTTTTTT. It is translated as CATSSSWGVELFF.

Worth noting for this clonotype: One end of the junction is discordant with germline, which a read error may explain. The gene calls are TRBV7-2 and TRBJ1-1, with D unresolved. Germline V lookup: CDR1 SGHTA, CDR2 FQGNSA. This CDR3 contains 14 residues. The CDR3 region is CASSTRWNTAAAFF. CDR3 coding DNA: TGTGCCAGCAGCACTCGGTGGAACACTGCTGCAGCCTTTTTT.